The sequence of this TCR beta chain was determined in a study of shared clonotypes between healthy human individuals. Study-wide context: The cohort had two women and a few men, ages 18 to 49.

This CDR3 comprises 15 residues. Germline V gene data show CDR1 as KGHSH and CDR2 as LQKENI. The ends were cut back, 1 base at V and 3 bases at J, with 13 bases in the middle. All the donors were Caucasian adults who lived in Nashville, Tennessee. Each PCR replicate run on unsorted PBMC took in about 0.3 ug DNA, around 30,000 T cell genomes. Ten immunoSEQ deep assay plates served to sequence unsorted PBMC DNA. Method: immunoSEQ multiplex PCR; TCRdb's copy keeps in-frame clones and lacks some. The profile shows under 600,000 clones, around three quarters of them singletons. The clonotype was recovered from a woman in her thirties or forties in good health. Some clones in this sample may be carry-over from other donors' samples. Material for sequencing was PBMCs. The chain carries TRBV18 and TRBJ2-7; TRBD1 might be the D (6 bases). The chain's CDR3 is CASSPLVGQNYEQYF. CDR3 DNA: TGTGCCAGCTCACCACTTGTAGGACAGAACTACGAGCAGTACTTC.